This TCR beta chain was found in a study of shared clonotypes between healthy human individuals. Points from the study as a whole: Exclusively blood specimens were collected; tissue repertoires likely differ. Between a handful of donors, naive CD4 clonotypes were shared at a level of around 4.9%.

Within Nashville, Tennessee resided all donors, each a Caucasian adult. Trimming took off 4 bases at V and 7 bases at J, with 17 bases between the two ends. This CDR3 region has 15 residues. CDR1 is LNHDA and CDR2 is SQIVND in the germline V gene (reference sequence). The method was immunoSEQ multiplex PCR; TCRdb's version includes in-frame clones alone and lacks a portion of them. Seen here are 2 million or so clones, approximately 95% observed once, and the top ten hold under 0.15%. Notes on this clone: The antigen is not known.

The chain uses TRBV19 and TRBJ1-5; D is unresolved. This clonotype was obtained from a man between 18 and 35 years old in good health. The sample consisted of naive CD4+ T cells sorted from blood. Subset in this sample: CD45RA+ positively selected. The CDR3 spells CASSTLGGGEQPQHF. CDR3 DNA sequence: TGTGCCAGTAGTACCCTCGGCGGCGGGGAACAGCCCCAGCATTTT.